Listed below are T cell receptor beta chains from one sample, sequenced in a study of cytomegalovirus exposure and HLA in healthy donors. Assay used: immunoSEQ multiplex PCR; TCRdb lists only in-frame clones, some missing. The sample includes 160,000 or so clones, under 85% seen only once; the top ten take over 4%. Sequenced input: PBMCs. These receptors all stem from a man between 50 and 59 years old in good health and CMV-seropositive. Each CDR3 is given with its conserved first and last residue. The D gene is left open where the match is weak. Size is omitted from some rows. Given values are once, few, many or a class for expanded clones.

D	size	J	V	DNA	CDR3
NA	NA	TRBJ2-3	TRBV30	TGTGCCTGGGGAAGAGGAGGCTTCACAGATACGCAGTATTTT	CAWGRGGFTDTQYF
NA	NA	TRBJ1-1	TRBV2	TGTGCCAGCAGTGTAGGGGGGGCAGGGACTGAAGCTTTCTTT	CASSVGGAGTEAFF
NA	NA	TRBJ1-3	TRBV7-9	TGTGCCAGCAGCTTAGTGGCTGGGGGGAACTCTGGAAACACCATATATTTT	CASSLVAGGNSGNTIYF
TRBD2	NA	TRBJ2-3	TRBV5-1	TGCGCCAGCAGCTTTACTAGCGGGAGATCGGCAGATACGCAGTATTTT	CASSFTSGRSADTQYF
NA	NA	TRBJ2-7	TRBV7-3	TGTGCCAGCAGCCTGACTAAGGGCGAGCAGTACTTC	CASSLTKGEQYF
NA	NA	TRBJ2-3	TRBV5-4	TGTGCCAGCAGCTCGAGACAGGGCACAGATACGCAGTATTTT	CASSSRQGTDTQYF
NA	NA	TRBJ1-1	TRBV18	TGTGCCAGCTCACCCAACGCGGGGGGGAACACTGAAGCTTTCTTT	CASSPNAGGNTEAFF
NA	NA	TRBJ2-5	TRBV10-3	TGTGCCATCAGTGCTGGGCAGGGGCAAGAGACCCAGTACTTC	CAISAGQGQETQYF
TRBD2	NA	TRBJ2-2	TRBV9	TGTGCCAGCAGCGTAGGGGTTATTAGCGGGAGGGCTAGTACCGGGGAGCTGTTTTTT	CASSVGVISGRASTGELFF
TRBD2	NA	TRBJ2-7	TRBV2	TGTGCCAGCAGTGTGGCGGGAGGGAAGGCCTACGAGCAGTACTTC	CASSVAGGKAYEQYF
NA	NA	TRBJ1-4	TRBV28	TGTGCCAGCAGGCCCTCAGGGATGACTAATGAAAAACTGTTTTTT	CASRPSGMTNEKLFF
TRBD2	NA	TRBJ2-3	TRBV4-3	TGCGCCAGCAGCCAAGCGACTAGCTCCACAGATACGCAGTATTTT	CASSQATSSTDTQYF
NA	NA	TRBJ2-7	TRBV11-2	TGTGCCAGCACCTTGGGGCGGACGGCCTACCCCTACGAGCAGTACTTC	CASTLGRTAYPYEQYF
TRBD1	NA	TRBJ2-7	TRBV19	TGTGCCAGTAGCAAGACAGGGGTTACCGAGCAGTACTTC	CASSKTGVTEQYF
NA	few	TRBJ1-4	TRBV6-5	TGTGCCAGCAGACCGACAGGATCTGAAAAACTGTTTTTT	CASRPTGSEKLFF
TRBD1	NA	TRBJ1-1	TRBV29-1	TGCAGCGTTGGCATAGGGGGCGGCGGCACTGAAGCTTTCTTT	CSVGIGGGGTEAFF
TRBD2	NA	TRBJ2-5	TRBV19	TGTGCCAGTAGTATCGGGCTAGCGGGGGGCCAAGAGACCCAGTACTTC	CASSIGLAGGQETQYF
NA	NA	TRBJ1-3	TRBV30	TGTGCCTGGACGGAACAGGGCTCTGGAAACACCATATATTTT	CAWTEQGSGNTIYF
TRBD1	once	TRBJ2-5	TRBV4-1	TGCGCCAGCAGCACGGGGACAGGGGCCTTACTTGGGGAGACCCAGTACTTC	CASSTGTGALLGETQYF
TRBD1	NA	TRBJ2-3	TRBV6-1	TGTGCCAGCCTAACGGACAGGGGAATTTGGGATACGCAGTATTTT	CASLTDRGIWDTQYF
TRBD2	once	TRBJ2-7	TRBV7-2	TGTGCCAGCAGCTCTAGGGGATCACTAGCGGGGGGCCCGACCTACGAGCAGTACTTC	CASSSRGSLAGGPTYEQYF
NA	NA	TRBJ2-7	TRBV30	TGTGCCTGGAGTGTACGAGGGCCTGGGGAGCAGTACTTC	CAWSVRGPGEQYF
TRBD2	NA	TRBJ2-3	TRBV5-1	TGCGCCAGCAGCCGAAAGCTAGCGGGAGAGGCAGATACGCAGTATTTT	CASSRKLAGEADTQYF
TRBD2	NA	TRBJ2-2	TRBV28	TGTGCCAGCAGTTTATTAGGACTAGCGGGATTCGGGGAGCTGTTTTTT	CASSLLGLAGFGELFF
NA	once	TRBJ1-1	TRBV19	TGTGCCAGTAGTAGTTTTACATCGCTAGACCCTGAAGCTTTCTTT	CASSSFTSLDPEAFF
TRBD2	NA	TRBJ2-5	TRBV2	TGTGCCAGCAGTCGTCGGGTAGCGGGGTTTCAAGAGACCCAGTACTTC	CASSRRVAGFQETQYF
TRBD1	few	TRBJ1-5	TRBV27	TGTGCCAGCAGACGCTCCAGACAGGGGGGGAATCAGCCCCAGCATTTT	CASRRSRQGGNQPQHF
NA	NA	TRBJ2-7	TRBV4-1	TGCGCCAGCAGCCAAGATACAGGGTACTACGAGCAGTACTTC	CASSQDTGYYEQYF
TRBD2	NA	TRBJ2-1	TRBV27	TGTGCCAGCAGTTTATCGAAGGGCGGGAGCGGCCACAATGAGCAGTTCTTC	CASSLSKGGSGHNEQFF
NA	once	TRBJ2-1	TRBV19	TGTGCCAGTAGTATTATTGCGGGAATCTCCTACAATGAGCAGTTCTTC	CASSIIAGISYNEQFF
TRBD2	NA	TRBJ2-1	TRBV4-2	TGTGCCAGCAGCCAAGAGGGTGGGTCTGCGGGAGGTTACTACAATGAGCAGTTCTTC	CASSQEGGSAGGYYNEQFF
NA	NA	TRBJ1-3	TRBV5-1	TGCGCCAGCAGCCAAGGGGTCCCCTCTGGAAACACCATATATTTT	CASSQGVPSGNTIYF
NA	NA	TRBJ1-5	TRBV6-4	TGTGCCAGCAGTGATGAGGTGGGTCAGCCCCAGCATTTT	CASSDEVGQPQHF
TRBD2	NA	TRBJ2-4	TRBV5-1	TGCGCCAGCAGCTCCCAGCGGGAGATCAGCACAAACATTCAGTACTTC	CASSSQREISTNIQYF
NA	NA	TRBJ1-1	TRBV18	TGTGCCAGCTCCCCCGGCCGGGGGTGGACTGAAGCTTTCTTT	CASSPGRGWTEAFF
TRBD1	once	TRBJ1-5	TRBV6-1	TGTGCCAGCAGTCCGGACAGGGGGCCCCAGCCCCAGCATTTT	CASSPDRGPQPQHF
NA	few	TRBJ2-7	TRBV4-3	TGCGCCAGCAGCCAAGCCCCAGACTACTCCTACGAGCAGTACTTC	CASSQAPDYSYEQYF
TRBD1	NA	TRBJ2-7	TRBV19	TGTGCCAGTAGTGAGGGACAGGGAAGCTCCTACGAGCAGTACTTC	CASSEGQGSSYEQYF
TRBD2	NA	TRBJ2-7	TRBV6-6	TGTGCCAGCAGTCCGGGACTAGCGGGGTACGAGCAGTACTTC	CASSPGLAGYEQYF
NA	once	TRBJ2-4	TRBV30	TGTGCCTGGAGTGTACAGGGAAACATTCAGTACTTC	CAWSVQGNIQYF
NA	NA	TRBJ1-4	TRBV7-9	TGTGCCAGCAGCTTAGCGGCCGGAGCTAATGAAAAACTGTTTTTT	CASSLAAGANEKLFF
NA	NA	TRBJ2-2	TRBV11-2	TGTGCCAGCAGCTCAACCGGGGACACCGGGGAGCTGTTTTTT	CASSSTGDTGELFF
TRBD1	NA	TRBJ2-2	TRBV4-1	TGCGCCAGCAGCCAGACGACAGGGCAAGGGGAGCTGTTTTTT	CASSQTTGQGELFF
NA	NA	TRBJ1-5	TRBV28	TGTGCCAGCAGTTCCGGGTCCTATAGCAATCAGCCCCAGCATTTT	CASSSGSYSNQPQHF
TRBD1	NA	TRBJ2-7	TRBV10-2	TGCGCCAGCAGTGATTTATTAAGACAGGGGGCATTCTACGAGCAGTACTTC	CASSDLLRQGAFYEQYF
NA	NA	TRBJ1-3	TRBV6-1	TGTGCCAGCAGTGACAGGGCGGGAAACACCATATATTTT	CASSDRAGNTIYF
TRBD1	NA	TRBJ2-3	TRBV28	TGTGCCAGCAGCAAAACCAGGGGGCTTTGGGGTCTATCTGGTCCCGATACGCAGTATTTT	CASSKTRGLWGLSGPDTQYF